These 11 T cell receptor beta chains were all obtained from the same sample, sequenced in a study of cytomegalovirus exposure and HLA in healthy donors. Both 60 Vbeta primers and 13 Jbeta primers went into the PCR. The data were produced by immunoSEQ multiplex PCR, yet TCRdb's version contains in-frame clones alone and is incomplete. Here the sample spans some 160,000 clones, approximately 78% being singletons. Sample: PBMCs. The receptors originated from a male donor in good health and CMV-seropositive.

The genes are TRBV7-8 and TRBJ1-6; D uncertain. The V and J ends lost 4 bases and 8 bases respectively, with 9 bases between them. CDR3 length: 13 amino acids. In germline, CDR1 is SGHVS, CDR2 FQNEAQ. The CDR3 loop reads CASSSPVYSPLHF. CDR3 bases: TGTGCCAGCAGCTCCCCGGTATATTCACCCCTCCACTTT.

The chain's CDR3 is CASSWRDRGSYGYTF. The CDR3 DNA is TGCGCCAGCAGCTGGAGGGACAGGGGGTCCTATGGCTACACCTTC. The V and J genes are TRBV5-1 and TRBJ1-2; 11 bases line up with TRBD1. The CDR3 extends over 15 amino acids. The J segment lost 4 bases and the V segment lost 3 bases, leaving 5 bases of the junction unmatched. The germline V gene encodes CDR1 SGHRS and CDR2 YFSETQ.

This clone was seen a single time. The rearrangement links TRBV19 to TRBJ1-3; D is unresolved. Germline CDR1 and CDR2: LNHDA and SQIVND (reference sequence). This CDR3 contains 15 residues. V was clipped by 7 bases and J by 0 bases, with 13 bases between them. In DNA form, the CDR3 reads TGTGCCAGTACCTCACAGTATAACTCTGGAAACACCATATATTTT. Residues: CASTSQYNSGNTIYF.

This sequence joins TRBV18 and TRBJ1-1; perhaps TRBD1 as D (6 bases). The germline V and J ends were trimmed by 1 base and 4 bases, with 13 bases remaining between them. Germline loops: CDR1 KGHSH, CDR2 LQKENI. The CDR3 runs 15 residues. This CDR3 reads CASSPRGAGATEAFF. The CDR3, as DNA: TGTGCCAGCTCACCACGGGGGGCGGGGGCCACTGAAGCTTTCTTT. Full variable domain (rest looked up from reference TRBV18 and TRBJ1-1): NAGVMQNPRHLVRRRGQEARLRCSPMKGHSHVYWYRQLPEEGLKFMVYLQKENIIDESGMPKERFSAEFPKEGPSILRIQQVVRGDSAAYFCASSPRGAGATEAFFGQGTRLTVV.

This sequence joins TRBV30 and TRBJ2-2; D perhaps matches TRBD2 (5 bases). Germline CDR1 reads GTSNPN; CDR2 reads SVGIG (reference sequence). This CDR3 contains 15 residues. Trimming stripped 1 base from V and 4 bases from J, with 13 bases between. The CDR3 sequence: CAWSALSGGTGELFF. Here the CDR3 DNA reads TGTGCCTGGAGTGCCCTGAGTGGAGGCACCGGGGAGCTGTTTTTT.

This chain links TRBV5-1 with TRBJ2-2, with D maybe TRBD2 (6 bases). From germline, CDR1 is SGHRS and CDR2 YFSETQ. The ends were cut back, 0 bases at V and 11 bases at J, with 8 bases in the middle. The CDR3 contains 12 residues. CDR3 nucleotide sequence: TGCGCCAGCAGCTTGGCCGCGGGAGAGCTGTTTTTT. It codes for CASSLAAGELFF.

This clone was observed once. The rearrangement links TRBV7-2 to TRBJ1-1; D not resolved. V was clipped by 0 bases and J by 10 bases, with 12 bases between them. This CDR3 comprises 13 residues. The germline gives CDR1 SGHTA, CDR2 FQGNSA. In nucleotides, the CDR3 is TGTGCCAGCAGCTTAGCTGATGGGCTGGGAGCTTTCTTT. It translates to CASSLADGLGAFF. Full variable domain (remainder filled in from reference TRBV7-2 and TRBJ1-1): GAGVSQSPSNKVTEKGKDVELRCDPISGHTALYWYRQSLGQGLEFLIYFQGNSAPDKSGLPSDRFSAERTGGSVSTLTIQRTQQEDSAVYLCASSLADGLGAFFGQGTRLTVV.

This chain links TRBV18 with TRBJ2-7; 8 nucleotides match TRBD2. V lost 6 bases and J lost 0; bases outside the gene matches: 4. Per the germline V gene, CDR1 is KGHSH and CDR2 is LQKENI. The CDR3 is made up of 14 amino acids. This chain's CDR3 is CASSPLAGSYEQYF. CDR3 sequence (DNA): TGTGCCAGCTCTCCCCTAGCGGGCTCCTACGAGCAGTACTTC.

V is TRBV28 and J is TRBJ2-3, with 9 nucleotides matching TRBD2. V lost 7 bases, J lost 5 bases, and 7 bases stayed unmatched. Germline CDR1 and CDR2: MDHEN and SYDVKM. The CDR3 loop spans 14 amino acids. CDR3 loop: CASNGREGIDTQYF. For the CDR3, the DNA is TGTGCCAGCAATGGGCGGGAGGGGATAGATACGCAGTATTTT.

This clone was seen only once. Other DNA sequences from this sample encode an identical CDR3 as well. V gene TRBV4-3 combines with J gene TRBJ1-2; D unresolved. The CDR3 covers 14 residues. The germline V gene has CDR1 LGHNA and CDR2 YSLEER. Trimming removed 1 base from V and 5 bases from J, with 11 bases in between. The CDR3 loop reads CASSQAAGGYGYTF. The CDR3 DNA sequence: TGCGCCAGCAGCCAAGCGGCAGGAGGGTATGGCTACACCTTC.

The CDR3 bases are TGTGCCAGCTCACCATCGCTAGCGGGGTCCTCCTACGAGCAGTACTTC. As protein: CASSPSLAGSSYEQYF. This chain connects TRBV18 to TRBJ2-7; TRBD2 matches at 9 bases. The CDR3 is 16 residues long. V lost 2 bases, J lost 0 bases, and 5 bases stayed unmatched. Looked up from germline, CDR1 is KGHSH and CDR2 is LQKENI.